This TCR beta chain comes out of a study of T cells in Graves' hyperthyroidism and ophthalmopathy. Study observations and caveats: Clonotypes that were expanded in thyroid above 0.001 mostly appeared in blood too.

With duration under 3 months, ophthalmopathy was active: Clinical Activity Score at least 3, NOSPECS at least 4. Patients with uncontrolled infections, other autoimmune diseases, pregnancy or lactation were excluded. An approximately 10 ml volume of fresh peripheral blood provided the PBMCs. Amplification of TCR beta CDR3 regions was performed using RNA transcripts as template. HTBI primers were used for first-round RT-PCR of the TCR CDR3. MiXCR, run by TCRdb on the multiplex PCR reads, gives a single entry per CDR3 protein. The data hold 640,000 or so distinct CDR3 sequences, with approximately 15% observed a single time. V was clipped by 1 base and J by 8 bases, with 11 bases between them. The CDR3 runs to 13 residues. The germline gives CDR1 SQVTM, CDR2 ANQGSEA. A remark on this clonotype: Its matching antigen is unknown.

The chain carries TRBV29-1 and TRBJ1-4, with D perhaps TRBD1 (5 bases). Sequencing used blood. This TCR was recovered from a woman younger than 35 with Graves' ophthalmopathy. The CDR3 is CSVEGGRDEKLFF. CDR3 nucleotides: TGCAGCGTTGAAGGGGGCAGGGACGAAAAACTGTTTTTT.